This T cell receptor beta chain came from a study of CD8+ T cells in alopecia areata. As for this clone: Its antigen is unknown.

Cell sorting on a FACSAria was used to separate CD4+ and CD8+ T cells from the PBMCs. Study-level points and caveats: Especially in alopecia totalis/universalis, lesional scalp showed greater clonality than normal scalp did. Sharing of TCR sequences between patients (possibly for HLA-related reasons) was less clear than in mice.

Germline V gene sequence: CDR1 LGHNA, CDR2 YNFKEQ. The CDR3 extends over 14 amino acids. Trimming pared 1 base from V and 2 bases from J, leaving 9 bases between. Isolated RNA was reverse transcribed into cDNA used as the sequencing template. Clones were sequenced by immunoSEQ multiplex PCR, and TCRdb holds only the in-frame ones, with some missing. This table holds 110,000 to 150,000 clones, around 62% found once. This receptor was obtained from a human donor in good health. V is TRBV4-2 and J is TRBJ2-7; D is possibly TRBD1 (6 bases). What was sequenced was CD8+ T cells sorted from blood. This CDR3 reads CASSQGEGAYEQYF. The CDR3 nucleotides are TGTGCCAGCAGCCAAGGAGAGGGGGCCTACGAGCAGTACTTC.